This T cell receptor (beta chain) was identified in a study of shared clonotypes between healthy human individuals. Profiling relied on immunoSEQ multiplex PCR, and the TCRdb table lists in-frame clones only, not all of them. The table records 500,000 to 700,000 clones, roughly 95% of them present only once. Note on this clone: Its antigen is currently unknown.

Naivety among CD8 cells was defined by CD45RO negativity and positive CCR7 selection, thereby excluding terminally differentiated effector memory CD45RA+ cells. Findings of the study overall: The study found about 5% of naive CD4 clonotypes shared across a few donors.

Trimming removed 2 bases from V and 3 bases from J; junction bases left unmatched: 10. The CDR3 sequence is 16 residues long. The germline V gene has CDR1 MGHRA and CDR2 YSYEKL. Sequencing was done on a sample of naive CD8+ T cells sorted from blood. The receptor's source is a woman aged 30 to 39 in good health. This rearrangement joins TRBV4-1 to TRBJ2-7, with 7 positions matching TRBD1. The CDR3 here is CASSQLTGQADYEQYF. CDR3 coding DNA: TGCGCCAGCAGCCAATTGACCGGACAGGCCGACTACGAGCAGTACTTC.